This T cell receptor (beta chain) was sequenced during a study of cytomegalovirus exposure and HLA in healthy donors. Whole-study context: Later, an analysis reported that the roughly 120 validation repertoires had used the same platform as the 500 to 750 first-cohort repertoires.

Among the 120 or so subjects of the validation cohort, separate from the approximately 670-subject first cohort, were the donors. A note on this clone: No antigen is known for it.

Findings and caveats of the study: Published work reported that the classifier diagnosed cytomegalovirus status with high specificity and sensitivity. The authors listed about 170 TCR beta chains as cytomegalovirus-associated.

The germline V gene has CDR1 SGHNT and CDR2 YENEEA. The CDR3 sequence is 13 residues long. V was cut by 0 bases and J by 13 bases, with 13 bases left in between. Produced via immunoSEQ multiplex PCR; TCRdb's table is partial and in-frame only. The data contain about 98,000 clones, about 95% of them singletons. The sample taken for sequencing was PBMCs. This chain uses TRBV11-3 with TRBJ2-4, with a tentative D call TRBD1 (5 bases). This sequence was found in a woman aged 18 to 35 in good health and CMV-seronegative. The CDR3 sequence: CASSLDWGGSQYF. CDR3 coding DNA: TGTGCCAGCAGCTTAGATTGGGGCGGATCGCAGTACTTC.